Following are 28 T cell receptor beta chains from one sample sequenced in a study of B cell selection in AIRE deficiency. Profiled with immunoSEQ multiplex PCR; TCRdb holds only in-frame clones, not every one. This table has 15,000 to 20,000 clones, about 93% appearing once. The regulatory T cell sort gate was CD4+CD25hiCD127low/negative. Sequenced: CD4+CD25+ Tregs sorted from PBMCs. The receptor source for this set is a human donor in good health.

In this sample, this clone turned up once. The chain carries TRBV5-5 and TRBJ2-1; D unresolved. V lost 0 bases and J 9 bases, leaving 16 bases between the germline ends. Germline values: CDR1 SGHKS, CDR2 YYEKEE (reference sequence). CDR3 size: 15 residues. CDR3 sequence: CASSLGAPYEAEQFF. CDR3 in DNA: TGTGCCAGCAGCTTGGGGGCTCCTTACGAGGCTGAGCAGTTCTTC.

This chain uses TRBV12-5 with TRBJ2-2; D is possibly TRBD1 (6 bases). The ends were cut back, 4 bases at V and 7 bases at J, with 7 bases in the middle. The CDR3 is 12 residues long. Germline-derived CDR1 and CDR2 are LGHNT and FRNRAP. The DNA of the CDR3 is TGTGCTAGTGGTTCGGACAGCGGGGAGCTGTTTTTT. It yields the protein CASGSDSGELFF.

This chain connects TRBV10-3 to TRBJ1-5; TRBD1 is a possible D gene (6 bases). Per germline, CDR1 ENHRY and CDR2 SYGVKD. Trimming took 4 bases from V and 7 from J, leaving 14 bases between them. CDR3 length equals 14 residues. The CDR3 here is CAISGGRGGQPQHF. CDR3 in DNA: TGTGCCATCAGTGGGGGCAGGGGAGGCCAGCCCCAGCATTTT.

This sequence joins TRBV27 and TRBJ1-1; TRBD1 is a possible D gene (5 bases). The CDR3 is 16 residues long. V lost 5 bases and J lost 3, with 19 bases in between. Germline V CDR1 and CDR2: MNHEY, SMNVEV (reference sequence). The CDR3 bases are TGTGCCAGCAGTAAATGGGGTGCAGGGCGGCACACTGAAGCTTTCTTT. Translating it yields CASSKWGAGRHTEAFF.

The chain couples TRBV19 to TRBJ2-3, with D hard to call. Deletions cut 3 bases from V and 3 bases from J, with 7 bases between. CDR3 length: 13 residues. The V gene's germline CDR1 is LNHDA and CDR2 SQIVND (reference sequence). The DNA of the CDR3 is TGTGCCAGTAGTATTATCGGGACAGATACGCAGTATTTT. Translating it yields CASSIIGTDTQYF.

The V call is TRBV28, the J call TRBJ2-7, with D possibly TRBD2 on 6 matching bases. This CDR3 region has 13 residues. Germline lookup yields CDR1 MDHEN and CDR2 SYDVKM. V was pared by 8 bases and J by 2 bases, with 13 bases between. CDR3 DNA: TGTGCCAGCGGTGGCGGGGTACCCTACGAGCAGTACTTC. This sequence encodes CASGGGVPYEQYF.

This CDR3 reads CASSLRAGQSTDTQYF. CDR3 nucleotides: TGTGCCAGCAGCTTGAGGGCGGGACAAAGCACAGATACGCAGTATTTT. This sequence joins TRBV4-2 and TRBJ2-3; the D call may be TRBD1 or TRBD2 (6 bases each). The CDR3 is 16 amino acids. CDR1 is LGHNA and CDR2 is YNFKEQ in the germline V gene. Trimming shortened V by 5 bases and J by 0 bases, and 15 bases separated the two germline ends.

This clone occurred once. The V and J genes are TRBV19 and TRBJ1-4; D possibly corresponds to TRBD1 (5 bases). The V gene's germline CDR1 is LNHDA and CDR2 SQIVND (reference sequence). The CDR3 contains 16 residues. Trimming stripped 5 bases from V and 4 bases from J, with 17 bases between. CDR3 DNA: TGTGCCAGTAGTGCGTCGACAGCAACTCTTAATGAAAAACTGTTTTTT. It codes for CASSASTATLNEKLFF. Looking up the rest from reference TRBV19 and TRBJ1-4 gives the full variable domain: DGGITQSPKYLFRKEGQNVTLSCEQNLNHDAMYWYRQDPGQGLRLIYYSQIVNDFQKGDIAEGYSVSREKKESFPLTVTSAQKNPTAFYLCASSASTATLNEKLFFGSGTQLSVL.

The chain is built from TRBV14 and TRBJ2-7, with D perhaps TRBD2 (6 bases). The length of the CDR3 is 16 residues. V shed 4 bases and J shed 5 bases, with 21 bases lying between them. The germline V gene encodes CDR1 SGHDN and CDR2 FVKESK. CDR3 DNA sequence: TGTGCCAGCAGCCCCCCTCGCGGGAAGGGTAGCCACGAGCAGTACTTC. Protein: CASSPPRGKGSHEQYF.

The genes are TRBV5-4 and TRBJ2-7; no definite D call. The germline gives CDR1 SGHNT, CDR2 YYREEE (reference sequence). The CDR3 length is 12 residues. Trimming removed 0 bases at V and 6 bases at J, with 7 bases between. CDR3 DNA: TGTGCCAGCAGCTTGGGGTCAATCGAGCAGTACTTC. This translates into CASSLGSIEQYF.

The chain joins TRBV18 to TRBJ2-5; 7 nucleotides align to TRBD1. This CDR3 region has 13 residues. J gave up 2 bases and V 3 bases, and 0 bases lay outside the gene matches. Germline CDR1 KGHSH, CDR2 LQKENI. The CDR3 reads CASSPGQQETQYF. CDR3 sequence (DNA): TGTGCCAGCTCACCGGGACAGCAAGAGACCCAGTACTTC.

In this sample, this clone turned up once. The CDR3 DNA follows: TGTGCCAGCAGTTTCATAGGACAGGGCTGGAACACCGGGGAGCTGTTTTTT. Translated, it gives CASSFIGQGWNTGELFF. This sequence joins TRBV28 and TRBJ2-2, with 8 bases identical to TRBD1. Germline CDR1 is MDHEN and CDR2 is SYDVKM. Germline trimming cut 3 bases from V and 1 base from J; bases unmatched to any gene: 7. CDR3 size: 17 residues.

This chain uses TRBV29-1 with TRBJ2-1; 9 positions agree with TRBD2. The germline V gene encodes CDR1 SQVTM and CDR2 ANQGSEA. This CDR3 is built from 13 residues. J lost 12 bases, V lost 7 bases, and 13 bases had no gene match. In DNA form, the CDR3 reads TGCAGCGCTCTAGCGGGACTAATGAAGGGGCAGTTCTTC. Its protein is CSALAGLMKGQFF.

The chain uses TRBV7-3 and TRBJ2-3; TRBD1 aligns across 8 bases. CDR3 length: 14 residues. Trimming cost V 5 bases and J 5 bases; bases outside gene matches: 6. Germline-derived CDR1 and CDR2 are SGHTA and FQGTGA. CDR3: CASSRTGGGDTQYF. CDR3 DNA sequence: TGTGCCAGCAGCCGAACAGGGGGAGGAGATACGCAGTATTTT.

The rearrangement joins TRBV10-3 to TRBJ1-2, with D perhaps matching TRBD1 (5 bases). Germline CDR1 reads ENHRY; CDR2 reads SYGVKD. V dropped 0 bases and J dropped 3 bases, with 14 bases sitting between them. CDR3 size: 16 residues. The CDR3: CAISESRGGSDYGYTF. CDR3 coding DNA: TGTGCCATCAGTGAGTCTCGGGGGGGGTCGGACTATGGCTACACCTTC.

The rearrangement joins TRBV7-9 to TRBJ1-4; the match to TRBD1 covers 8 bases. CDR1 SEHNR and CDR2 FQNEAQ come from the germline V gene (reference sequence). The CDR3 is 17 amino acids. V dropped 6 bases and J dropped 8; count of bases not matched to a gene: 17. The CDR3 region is CASSLGVIDRGLEKLFF. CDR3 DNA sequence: TGTGCCAGCAGTTTGGGGGTAATCGACAGGGGATTAGAAAAACTGTTTTTT.

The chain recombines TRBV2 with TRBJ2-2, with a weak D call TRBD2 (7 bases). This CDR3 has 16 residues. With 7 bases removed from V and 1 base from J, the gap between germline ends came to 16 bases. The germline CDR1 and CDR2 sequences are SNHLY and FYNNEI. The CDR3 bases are TGTGCCAGCATGGCTGGAGGGGGGGAGAACACCGGGGAGCTGTTTTTT. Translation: CASMAGGGENTGELFF.

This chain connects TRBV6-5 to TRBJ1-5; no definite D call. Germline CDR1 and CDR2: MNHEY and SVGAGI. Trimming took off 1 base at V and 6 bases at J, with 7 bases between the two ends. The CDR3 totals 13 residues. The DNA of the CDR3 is TGTGCCAGCAGTTACTGGGAGGGTCAGCCCCAGCATTTT. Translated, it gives CASSYWEGQPQHF.

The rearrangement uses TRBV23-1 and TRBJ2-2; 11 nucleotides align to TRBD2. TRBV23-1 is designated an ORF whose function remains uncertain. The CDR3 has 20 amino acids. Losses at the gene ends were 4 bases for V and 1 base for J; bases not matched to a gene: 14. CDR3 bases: TGCGCCAGCAGTCCCAAGACCGGGACTAGCGGAGGGATGAACACCGGGGAGCTGTTTTTT. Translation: CASSPKTGTSGGMNTGELFF.

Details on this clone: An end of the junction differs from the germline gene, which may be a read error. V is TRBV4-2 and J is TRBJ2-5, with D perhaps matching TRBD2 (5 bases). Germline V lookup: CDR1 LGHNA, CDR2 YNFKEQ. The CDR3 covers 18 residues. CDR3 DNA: TGTGCCAGCAGCCCAGGCTTCGGTTCTAGCCACCACCAGGAGACCCAGTACTTC. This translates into CASSPGFGSSHHQETQYF.

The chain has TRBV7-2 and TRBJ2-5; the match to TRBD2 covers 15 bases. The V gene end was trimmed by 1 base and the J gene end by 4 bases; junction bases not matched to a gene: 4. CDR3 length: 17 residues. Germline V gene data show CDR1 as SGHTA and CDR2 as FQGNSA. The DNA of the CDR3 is TGTGCCAGCAGCTTAGTGGGACTAGCGGGAGGCCGAGAGACCCAGTACTTC. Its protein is CASSLVGLAGGRETQYF.

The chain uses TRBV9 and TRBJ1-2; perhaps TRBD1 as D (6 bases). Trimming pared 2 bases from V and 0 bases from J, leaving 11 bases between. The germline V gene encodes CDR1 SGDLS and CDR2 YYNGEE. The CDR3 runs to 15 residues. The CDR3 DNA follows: TGTGCCAGCAGCGTTGCGGGGGGCGCTAACTATGGCTACACCTTC. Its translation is CASSVAGGANYGYTF.

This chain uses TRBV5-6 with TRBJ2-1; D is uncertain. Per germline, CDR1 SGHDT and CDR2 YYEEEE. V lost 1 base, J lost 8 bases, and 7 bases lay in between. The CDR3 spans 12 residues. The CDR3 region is CASSLWAHEQFF. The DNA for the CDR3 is TGTGCCAGCAGCTTGTGGGCTCATGAGCAGTTCTTC.

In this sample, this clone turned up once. The CDR3, as DNA: TGTGCCAGCAGCCTGAGGGGGTCCCAAGAGACCCAGTACTTC. Translated: CASSLRGSQETQYF. The chain combines TRBV5-5 with TRBJ2-5; D possibly corresponds to TRBD1 (6 bases). CDR1 and CDR2 from the germline V gene are SGHKS and YYEKEE (reference sequence). Trimming took off 4 bases at V and 1 base at J, with 11 bases between the two ends. The CDR3 has 14 amino acids.

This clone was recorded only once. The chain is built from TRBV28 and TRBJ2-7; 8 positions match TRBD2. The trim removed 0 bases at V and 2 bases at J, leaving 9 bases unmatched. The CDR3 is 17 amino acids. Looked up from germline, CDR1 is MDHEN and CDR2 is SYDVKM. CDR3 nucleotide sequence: TGTGCCAGCAGTTTATGGGGGGGACTAGAGTTCGCCTACGAGCAGTACTTC. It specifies CASSLWGGLEFAYEQYF.

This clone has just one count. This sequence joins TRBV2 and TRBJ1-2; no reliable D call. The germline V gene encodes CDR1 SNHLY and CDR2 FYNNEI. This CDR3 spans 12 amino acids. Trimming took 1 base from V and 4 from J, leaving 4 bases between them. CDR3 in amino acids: CASSEGSYGYTF. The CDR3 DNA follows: TGTGCCAGCAGTGAAGGGAGCTATGGCTACACCTTC.

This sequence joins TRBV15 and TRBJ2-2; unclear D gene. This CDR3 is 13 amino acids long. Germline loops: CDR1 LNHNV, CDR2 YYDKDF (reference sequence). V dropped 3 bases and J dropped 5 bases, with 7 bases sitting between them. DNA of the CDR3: TGTGCCACCAGCAGGGAAATAACCGGGGAGCTGTTTTTT. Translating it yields CATSREITGELFF.

CDR3 in amino acids: CASSPWRGGVYNEQFF. Here the CDR3 DNA reads TGTGCCAGCAGCCCCTGGAGGGGGGGAGTATACAATGAGCAGTTCTTC. The V gene is TRBV28, the J gene TRBJ2-1, with D perhaps TRBD2 (7 bases). This CDR3 contains 16 residues. Germline V CDR1 and CDR2: MDHEN, SYDVKM. V gave up 6 bases and J gave up 4 bases, with 19 bases separating them.